This T cell receptor beta chain came from a study of blood T cell repertoires in COVID-19. A single count supports this clone. Method: immunoSEQ multiplex PCR; TCRdb's copy keeps in-frame clones and lacks some. The sample has about 94,000 clones, 80% seen once. The receptor was isolated from a human donor in a cohort sampled during active COVID-19. The material sequenced was peripheral blood.

CDR3 DNA sequence: TGTGCCAGTAGCCCCTGGGAGCGGACTGGAAACACCATATATTTT. It codes for CASSPWERTGNTIYF. The chain couples TRBV19 to TRBJ1-3; no clear D. This CDR3 spans 15 amino acids. V was trimmed by 6 bases and J by 2 bases, leaving 14 bases between them. Germline CDR1 is LNHDA and CDR2 is SQIVND (reference sequence).